This entry concerns a single T cell receptor beta chain. The repertoire was sequenced with immunoSEQ multiplex PCR; TCRdb's copy has only in-frame clones and lacks some. The repertoire holds 110,000 or so clones, 70% to 90% seen once, with roughly 3.5% in the top ten. The source of the sample is a study of blood T cell repertoires in COVID-19. The CDR3 consists of 15 residues. The chain recombines TRBV21-1 with TRBJ2-2; the table's D call, TRBD1, was not checked against the DNA. TRBV21-1 counts as a pseudogene. Sequencing input: peripheral blood. This receptor was taken from a man aged 35-49 years with acute or convalescent COVID-19. This chain's CDR3 is CASSPRQGGTGELFF. The CDR3 bases are TGTGCCAGCAGCCCACGACAGGGAGGTACCGGGGAGCTGTTTTTT.